This T cell receptor beta chain was recorded in a study of neoadjuvant anti-PD-1 for oral cavity cancer. The data were produced by immunoSEQ multiplex PCR, yet TCRdb's version contains in-frame clones alone and is incomplete. Of roughly 14,000 clones in the sample, 60% to 85% were seen once. The table lists this clone with a few counts. In germline, CDR1 is SGHAT, CDR2 FQNNGV. V gave up 3 bases and J gave up 4 bases, with 9 bases separating them. This CDR3 region has 13 residues. Indicated time point: after neoadjuvant nivolumab, at surgical resection. Patients had HPV-negative, locally advanced oral cavity squamous cell carcinoma.

This TCR came from a person between 40 and 85 years old with oral cavity squamous cell carcinoma. This sequence joins TRBV11-2 and TRBJ2-5, with D possibly being TRBD2 (6 bases). Sequencing used PBMCs, obtained after nivolumab (anti-PD-1) treatment. CDR3 sequence reads: CASSFSGGETQYF. As DNA, the CDR3 is TGTGCCAGCAGCTTTAGCGGAGGAGAGACCCAGTACTTC. Supplemented by reference TRBV11-2 and TRBJ2-5, the full variable domain reads EAGVAQSPRYKIIEKRQSVAFWCNPISGHATLYWYQQILGQGPKLLIQFQNNGVVDDSQLPKDRFSAERLKGVDSTLKIQPAKLEDSAVYLCASSFSGGETQYFGPGTRLLVL.